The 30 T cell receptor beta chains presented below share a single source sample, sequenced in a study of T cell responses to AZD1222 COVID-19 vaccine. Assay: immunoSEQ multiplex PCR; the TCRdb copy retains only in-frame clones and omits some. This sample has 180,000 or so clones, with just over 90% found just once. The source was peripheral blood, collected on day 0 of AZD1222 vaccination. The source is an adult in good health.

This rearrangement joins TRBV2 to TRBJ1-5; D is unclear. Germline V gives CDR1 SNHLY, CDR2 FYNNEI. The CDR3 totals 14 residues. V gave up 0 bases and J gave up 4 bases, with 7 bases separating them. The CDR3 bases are TGTGCCAGCAGTGAAGCCCAACGGAATCAGCCCCAGCATTTT. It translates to CASSEAQRNQPQHF.

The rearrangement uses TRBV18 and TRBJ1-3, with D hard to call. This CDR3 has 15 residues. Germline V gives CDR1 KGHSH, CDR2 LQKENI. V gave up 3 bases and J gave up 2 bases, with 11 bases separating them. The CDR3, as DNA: TGTGCCAGCTCACCGGGCTTTCAGCCTGGAAACACCATATATTTT. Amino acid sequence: CASSPGFQPGNTIYF.

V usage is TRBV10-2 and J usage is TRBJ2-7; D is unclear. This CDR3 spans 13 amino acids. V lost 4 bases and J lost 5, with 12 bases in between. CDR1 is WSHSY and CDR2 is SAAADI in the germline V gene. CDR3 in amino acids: CASSAFPTNEQYF. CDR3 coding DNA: TGCGCCAGCAGTGCCTTTCCTACTAACGAGCAGTACTTC.

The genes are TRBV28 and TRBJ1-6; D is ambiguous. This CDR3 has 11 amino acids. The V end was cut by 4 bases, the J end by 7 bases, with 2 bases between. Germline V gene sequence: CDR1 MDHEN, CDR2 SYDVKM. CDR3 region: CASSSNSPLHF. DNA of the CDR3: TGTGCCAGCAGTTCCAATTCACCCCTCCACTTT.

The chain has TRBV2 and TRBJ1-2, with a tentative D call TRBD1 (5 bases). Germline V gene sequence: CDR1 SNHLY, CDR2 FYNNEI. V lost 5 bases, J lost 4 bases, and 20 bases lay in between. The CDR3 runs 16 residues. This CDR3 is CASSYRTAKFFYGYTF. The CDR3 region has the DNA TGTGCCAGCAGTTACAGGACCGCCAAATTCTTCTATGGCTACACCTTC.

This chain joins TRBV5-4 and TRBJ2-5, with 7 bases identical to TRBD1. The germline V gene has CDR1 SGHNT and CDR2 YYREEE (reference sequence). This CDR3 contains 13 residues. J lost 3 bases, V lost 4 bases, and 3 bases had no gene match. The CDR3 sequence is CASSGQVKETQYF. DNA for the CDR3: TGTGCCAGCAGCGGACAGGTGAAAGAGACCCAGTACTTC.

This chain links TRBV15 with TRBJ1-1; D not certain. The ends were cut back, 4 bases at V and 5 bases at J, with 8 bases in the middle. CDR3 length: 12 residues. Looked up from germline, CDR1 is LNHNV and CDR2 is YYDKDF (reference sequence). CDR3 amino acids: CATSTIRTEAFF. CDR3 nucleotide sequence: TGTGCCACCAGCACAATAAGGACTGAAGCTTTCTTT.

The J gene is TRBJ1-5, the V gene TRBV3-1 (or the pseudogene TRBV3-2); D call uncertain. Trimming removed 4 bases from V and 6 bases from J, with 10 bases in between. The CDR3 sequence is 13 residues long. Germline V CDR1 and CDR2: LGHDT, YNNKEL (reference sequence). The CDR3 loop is CASSLTRSQPQHF. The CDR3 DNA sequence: TGTGCCAGCAGCCTAACCAGGAGTCAGCCCCAGCATTTT.

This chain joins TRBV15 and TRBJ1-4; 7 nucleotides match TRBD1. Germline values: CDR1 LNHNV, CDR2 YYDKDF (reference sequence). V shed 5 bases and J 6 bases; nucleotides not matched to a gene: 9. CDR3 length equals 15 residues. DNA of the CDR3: TGTGCCACCAGCGGAAGGGGGCGGGAGTATGAAAAACTGTTTTTT. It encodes CATSGRGREYEKLFF.

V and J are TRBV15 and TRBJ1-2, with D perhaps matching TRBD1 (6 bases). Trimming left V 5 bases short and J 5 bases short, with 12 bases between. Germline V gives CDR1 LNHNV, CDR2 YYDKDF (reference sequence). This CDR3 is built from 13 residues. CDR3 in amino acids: CATSPQGGYGYTF. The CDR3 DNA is TGTGCCACCAGCCCACAGGGCGGGTATGGCTACACCTTC.

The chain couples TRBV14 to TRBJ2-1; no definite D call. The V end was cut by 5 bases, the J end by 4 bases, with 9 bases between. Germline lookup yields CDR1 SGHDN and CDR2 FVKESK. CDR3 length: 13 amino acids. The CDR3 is CASSTQGYNEQFF. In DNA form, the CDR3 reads TGTGCCAGCAGCACCCAAGGGTACAATGAGCAGTTCTTC.

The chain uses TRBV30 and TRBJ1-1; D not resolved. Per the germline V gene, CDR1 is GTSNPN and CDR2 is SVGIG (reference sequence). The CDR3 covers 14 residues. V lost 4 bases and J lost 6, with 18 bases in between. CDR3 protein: CAWTEGAGSPEAFF. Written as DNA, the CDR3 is TGTGCCTGGACCGAGGGCGCCGGGTCCCCTGAAGCTTTCTTT.

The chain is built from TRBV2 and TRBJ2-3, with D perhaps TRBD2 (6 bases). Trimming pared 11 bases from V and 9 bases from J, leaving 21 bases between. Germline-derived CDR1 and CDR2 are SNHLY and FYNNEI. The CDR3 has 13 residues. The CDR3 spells CAAGNREARTQYF. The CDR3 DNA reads TGTGCCGCCGGGAATAGGGAGGCCAGGACGCAGTATTTT.

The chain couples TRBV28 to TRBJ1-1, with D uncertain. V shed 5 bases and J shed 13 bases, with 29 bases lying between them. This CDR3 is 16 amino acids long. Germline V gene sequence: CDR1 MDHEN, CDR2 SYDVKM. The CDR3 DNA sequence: TGTGCCAGCAGTCCCCTACGGGGTGGTGGCCAGGAGAAGGGTTTCTTT. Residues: CASSPLRGGGQEKGFF. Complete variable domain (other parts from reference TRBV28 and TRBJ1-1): DVKVTQSSRYLVKRTGEKVFLECVQDMDHENMFWYRQDPGLGLRLIYFSYDVKMKEKGDIPEGYSVSREKKERFSLILESASTNQTSMYLCASSPLRGGGQEKGFFGQGTRLTVV.

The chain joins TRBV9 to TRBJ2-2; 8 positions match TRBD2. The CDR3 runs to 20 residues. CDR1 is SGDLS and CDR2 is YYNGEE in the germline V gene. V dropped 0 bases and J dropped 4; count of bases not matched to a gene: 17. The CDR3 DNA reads TGTGCCAGCAGCGTAGGCTTGGCTGGGGGAGCGGGAGTAGGCACCGGGGAGCTGTTTTTT. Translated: CASSVGLAGGAGVGTGELFF. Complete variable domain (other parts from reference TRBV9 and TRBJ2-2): DSGVTQTPKHLITATGQRVTLRCSPRSGDLSVYWYQQSLDQGLQFLIQYYNGEERAKGNILERFSAQQFPDLHSELNLSSLELGDSALYFCASSVGLAGGAGVGTGELFFGEGSRLTVL.

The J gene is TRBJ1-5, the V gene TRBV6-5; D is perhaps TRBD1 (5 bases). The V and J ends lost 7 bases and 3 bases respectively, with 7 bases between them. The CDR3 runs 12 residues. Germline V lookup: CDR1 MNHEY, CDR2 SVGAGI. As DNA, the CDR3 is TGTGCCAGCACAGGGTACAATCAGCCCCAGCATTTT. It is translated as CASTGYNQPQHF.

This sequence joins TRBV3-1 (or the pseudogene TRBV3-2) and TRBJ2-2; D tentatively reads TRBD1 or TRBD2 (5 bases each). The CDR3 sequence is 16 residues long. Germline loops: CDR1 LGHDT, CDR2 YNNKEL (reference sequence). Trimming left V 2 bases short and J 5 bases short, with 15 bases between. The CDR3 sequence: CASSQNGDPGTGELFF. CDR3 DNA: TGTGCCAGCAGCCAAAATGGGGACCCTGGTACCGGGGAGCTGTTTTTT.

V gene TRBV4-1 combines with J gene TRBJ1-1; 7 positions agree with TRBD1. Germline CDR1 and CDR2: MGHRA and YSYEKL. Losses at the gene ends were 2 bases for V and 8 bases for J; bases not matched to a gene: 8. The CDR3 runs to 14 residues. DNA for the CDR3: TGCGCCAGCAGCCAACGAGGGGGCGCGGAAGAAGCTTTCTTT. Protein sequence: CASSQRGGAEEAFF.

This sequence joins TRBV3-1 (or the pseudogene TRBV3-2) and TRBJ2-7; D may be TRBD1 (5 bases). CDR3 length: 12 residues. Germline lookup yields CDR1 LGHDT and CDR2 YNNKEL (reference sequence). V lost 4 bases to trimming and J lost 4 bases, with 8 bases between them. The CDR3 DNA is TGTGCCAGCAGCCGGACAATTTACGAGCAGTACTTC. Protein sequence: CASSRTIYEQYF.

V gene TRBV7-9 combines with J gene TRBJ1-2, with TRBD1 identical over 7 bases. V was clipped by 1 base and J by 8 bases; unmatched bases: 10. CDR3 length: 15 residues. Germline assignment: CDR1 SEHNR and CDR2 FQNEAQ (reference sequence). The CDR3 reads CASSLVIDRADGYTF. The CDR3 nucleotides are TGTGCCAGCAGCTTAGTTATAGACAGGGCGGACGGCTACACCTTC.

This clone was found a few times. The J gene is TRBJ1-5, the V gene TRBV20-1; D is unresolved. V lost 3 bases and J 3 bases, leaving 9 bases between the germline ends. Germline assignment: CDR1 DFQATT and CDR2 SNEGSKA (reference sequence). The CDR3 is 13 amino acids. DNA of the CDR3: TGCAGTGCTAGTGTCGGGTCCAATCAGCCCCAGCATTTT. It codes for CSASVGSNQPQHF.

CDR3 residues: CASTSTGGVYGYTF. The DNA for the CDR3 is TGTGCCAGCACCTCAACAGGGGGCGTTTATGGCTACACCTTC. This chain joins TRBV7-2 and TRBJ1-2, with 9 bases matching TRBD1. V lost 7 bases, J lost 5 bases, and 8 bases stayed unmatched. CDR3 size: 14 residues. From germline, CDR1 is SGHTA and CDR2 FQGNSA.

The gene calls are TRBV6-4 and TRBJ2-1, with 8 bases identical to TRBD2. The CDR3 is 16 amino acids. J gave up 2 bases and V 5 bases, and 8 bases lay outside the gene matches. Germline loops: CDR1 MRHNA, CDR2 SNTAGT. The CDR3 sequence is CASSTTSGSPYNEQFF. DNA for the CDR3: TGTGCCAGCAGTACCACGAGCGGGAGTCCCTACAATGAGCAGTTCTTC.

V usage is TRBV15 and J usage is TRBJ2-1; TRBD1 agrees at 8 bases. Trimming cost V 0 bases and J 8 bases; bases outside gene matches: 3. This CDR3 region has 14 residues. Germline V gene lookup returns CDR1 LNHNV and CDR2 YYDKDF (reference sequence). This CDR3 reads CATSRERTGHEQFF. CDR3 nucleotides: TGTGCCACCAGCAGAGAGCGGACAGGGCATGAGCAGTTCTTC.

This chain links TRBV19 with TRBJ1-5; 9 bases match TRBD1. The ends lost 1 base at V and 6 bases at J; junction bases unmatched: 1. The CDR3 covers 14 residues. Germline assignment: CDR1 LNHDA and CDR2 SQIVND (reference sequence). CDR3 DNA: TGTGCCAGTAGTATAGTACAGGGGGCTCAGCCCCAGCATTTT. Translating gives CASSIVQGAQPQHF.

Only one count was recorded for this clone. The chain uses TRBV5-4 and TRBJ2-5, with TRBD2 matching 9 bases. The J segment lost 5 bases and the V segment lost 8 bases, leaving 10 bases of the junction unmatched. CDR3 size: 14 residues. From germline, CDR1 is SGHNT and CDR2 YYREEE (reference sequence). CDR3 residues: CASLAGGMKETQYF. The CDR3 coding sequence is TGTGCCAGTCTGGCGGGGGGGATGAAGGAGACCCAGTACTTC. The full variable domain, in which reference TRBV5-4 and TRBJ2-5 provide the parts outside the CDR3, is ETGVTQSPTHLIKTRGQQVTLRCSSQSGHNTVSWYQQALGQGPQFIFQYYREEENGRGNFPPRFSGLQFPNYSSELNVNALELDDSALYLCASLAGGMKETQYFGPGTRLLVL.

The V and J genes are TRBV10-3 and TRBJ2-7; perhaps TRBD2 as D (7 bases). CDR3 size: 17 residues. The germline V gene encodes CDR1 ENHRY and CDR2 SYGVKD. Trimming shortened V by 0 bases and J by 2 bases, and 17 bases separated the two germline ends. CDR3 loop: CAISESRGLQGTYEQYF. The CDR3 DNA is TGTGCCATCAGTGAGTCGCGGGGACTACAGGGAACCTACGAGCAGTACTTC.

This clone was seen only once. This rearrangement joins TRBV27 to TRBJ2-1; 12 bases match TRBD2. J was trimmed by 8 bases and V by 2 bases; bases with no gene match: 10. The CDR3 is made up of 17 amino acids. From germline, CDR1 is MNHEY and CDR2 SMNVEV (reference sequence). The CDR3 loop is CASSLVKLAGGGDEQFF. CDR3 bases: TGTGCCAGCAGTTTAGTAAAACTAGCGGGAGGCGGGGATGAGCAGTTCTTC.

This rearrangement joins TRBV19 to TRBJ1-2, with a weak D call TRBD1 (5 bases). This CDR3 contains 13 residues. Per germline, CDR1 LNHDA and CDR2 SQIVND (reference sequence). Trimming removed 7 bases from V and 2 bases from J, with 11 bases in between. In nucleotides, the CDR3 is TGTGCCAGTAAAGACAAGGGGAACTATGGCTACACCTTC. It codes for CASKDKGNYGYTF.

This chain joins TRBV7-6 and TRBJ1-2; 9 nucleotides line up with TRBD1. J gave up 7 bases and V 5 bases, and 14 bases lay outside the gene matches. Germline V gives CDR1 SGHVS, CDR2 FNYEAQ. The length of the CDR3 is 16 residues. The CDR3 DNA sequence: TGTGCCAGCAGCCGACGATCGGGACAGGGTGTCGGTGGCTACACCTTC. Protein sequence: CASSRRSGQGVGGYTF.